This entry lists 22 T cell receptor beta chains sequenced from one sample in a study of CD8+ T cells in alopecia areata (dated by TCRdb to between 2018 and 2020). The treatment or condition label, read with the paper, signifies: oral pan-JAK inhibitor, 5-10 mg twice daily. Libraries were constructed by the immunoSEQ multiplex PCR assay. To provide template for TCR sequencing, every sample had RNA extracted and reverse transcribed into cDNA. TCRdb mirrors the immuneACCESS table, restricted to in-frame sequences. Some clones are absent from its copies; in checked studies, under half trace to an unresolved V gene, and the reason for the others is unknown. Here the sample has roughly 100,000 clones; 80% to 90% occur a single time. Around 10% of the sample rests with the top ten. The sample in question was CD8+ T cells sorted from blood, obtained at approximately week 30, from a patient treated with tofacitinib. These TCRs come from a human donor with alopecia areata.

The chain links TRBV6-5 to TRBJ2-1, with D unclear. The ends were cut back, 0 bases at V and 3 bases at J, with 3 bases in the middle. Germline lookup yields CDR1 MNHEY and CDR2 SVGAGI. This CDR3 has 13 amino acids. The DNA for the CDR3 is TGTGCCAGCAGTTACTCGAACTACAATGAGCAGTTCTTC. This sequence encodes CASSYSNYNEQFF.

This clone appeared a single time. The CDR3 DNA sequence: TGTGCCAGTATCGGGACAGAGGGTGCTTTCTTT. This codes for CASIGTEGAFF. The chain links TRBV6-1 to TRBJ1-1; 7 bases align to TRBD1. V lost 9 bases to trimming and J lost 11 bases; unmatched junction nucleotides: 9. Germline V lookup: CDR1 MNHNS, CDR2 SASEGT. The CDR3 has 11 residues.

The V call is TRBV5-1, the J call TRBJ2-7, with D possibly being TRBD1 (6 bases). V was pared by 1 base and J by 2 bases, with 10 bases between. Germline loops: CDR1 SGHRS, CDR2 YFSETQ. CDR3 length: 14 residues. As DNA, the CDR3 is TGCGCCAGCAGCTTGTGGGACAATACCTACGAGCAGTACTTC. It yields the protein CASSLWDNTYEQYF.

This clone has only a few counts. The rearrangement uses TRBV19 and TRBJ2-1, with 8 bases that match TRBD2. V gave up 1 base and J gave up 7 bases; unmatched junction bases: 9. Looked up from germline, CDR1 is LNHDA and CDR2 is SQIVND (reference sequence). The CDR3 has 16 residues. CDR3 region: CASSIADAGGGNEQFF. In nucleotides, the CDR3 is TGTGCCAGTAGTATAGCGGACGCGGGAGGAGGGAATGAGCAGTTCTTC.

The chain couples TRBV14 to TRBJ2-6; D not resolved. The V and J ends lost 1 base and 3 bases respectively, with 7 bases between them. The CDR3 is made up of 15 amino acids. Germline CDR1 reads SGHDN; CDR2 reads FVKESK. CDR3 in DNA: TGTGCCAGCAGCCAAGGCGCGCTTGGGGCCAACGTCCTGACTTTC. Amino acid sequence: CASSQGALGANVLTF. The variable domain in full, with the rest retrieved from reference TRBV14 and TRBJ2-6, is EAGVTQFPSHSVIEKGQTVTLRCDPISGHDNLYWYRRVMGKEIKFLLHFVKESKQDESGMPNNRFLAERTGGTYSTLKVQPAELEDSGVYFCASSQGALGANVLTFGAGSRLTVL.

This clone occurred once. The CDR3 DNA reads TGTGCCAGCAGTCCCTCGGGTAGCAATCAGCCCCAGCATTTT. It yields the protein CASSPSGSNQPQHF. V is TRBV27 and J is TRBJ1-5; no clear D gene. V gave up 5 bases and J gave up 0 bases, with 8 bases separating them. Germline CDR1 and CDR2: MNHEY and SMNVEV (reference sequence). CDR3 length: 14 residues.

The rearrangement links TRBV9 to TRBJ2-1, with D possibly being TRBD1 (6 bases). V dropped 0 bases and J dropped 4 bases, with 11 bases sitting between them. Looked up from germline, CDR1 is SGDLS and CDR2 is YYNGEE. CDR3 length: 15 amino acids. CDR3 region: CASSVEGVSYNEQFF. The CDR3 bases are TGTGCCAGCAGCGTAGAGGGGGTTTCATACAATGAGCAGTTCTTC.

V usage is TRBV4-1 and J usage is TRBJ2-7; D uncertain. This CDR3 contains 13 residues. Germline CDR1 reads MGHRA; CDR2 reads YSYEKL. V was trimmed by 1 base and J by 5 bases, leaving 9 bases between them. The CDR3 coding sequence is TGCGCCAGCAGCCAAGGGCTGACCGACGAGCAGTACTTC. Its translation is CASSQGLTDEQYF.

This chain connects TRBV5-1 to TRBJ2-7, with D uncertain. This CDR3 region has 13 residues. V was shortened by 2 bases and J by 2 bases, with 8 bases between the two germline ends. Germline assignment: CDR1 SGHRS and CDR2 YFSETQ. CDR3 sequence reads: CASSFDDTYEQYF. The CDR3, as DNA: TGCGCCAGCAGCTTTGACGACACCTACGAGCAGTACTTC.

The rearrangement joins TRBV6-1 to TRBJ1-3; D is uncertain. CDR1 and CDR2 (germline): MNHNS, SASEGT. The CDR3 spans 14 residues. V dropped 5 bases and J dropped 3 bases, with 11 bases sitting between them. DNA for the CDR3: TGTGCCAGCAGTTCAACTCCAGGTGGAAACACCATATATTTT. Translation gives CASSSTPGGNTIYF.

The J gene is TRBJ2-1, the V gene TRBV7-9, with unresolved D. Germline CDR1 and CDR2: SEHNR and FQNEAQ (reference sequence). The CDR3 runs to 18 residues. V was cut by 1 base and J by 0 bases, with 16 bases left in between. CDR3 loop: CASSLDPQAISSYNEQFF. The DNA of the CDR3 is TGTGCCAGCAGCTTAGACCCGCAGGCGATTAGCTCCTACAATGAGCAGTTCTTC.

The sample holds a few counts of this clone. The V call is TRBV5-1, the J call TRBJ2-1; no definite D call. Germline V gene sequence: CDR1 SGHRS, CDR2 YFSETQ. The V and J ends lost 0 bases and 8 bases respectively, with 9 bases between them. The CDR3 spans 13 residues. The CDR3 sequence is CASSLEVIDEQFF. The CDR3 bases are TGCGCCAGCAGCTTGGAGGTTATCGATGAGCAGTTCTTC.

This chain links TRBV4-1 with TRBJ2-5; TRBD2 might be the D (7 bases). V shed 0 bases and J shed 13 bases, with 15 bases lying between them. Germline-derived CDR1 and CDR2 are MGHRA and YSYEKL. This CDR3 has 13 residues. The CDR3 DNA reads as TGCGCCAGCAGCCAAGATCGAAGCCGGGGGGCGTACTTC. Its protein is CASSQDRSRGAYF.

The J gene is TRBJ2-7, the V gene TRBV29-1; D tentatively reads TRBD1 or TRBD2 (5 bases each). The CDR3 has 15 residues. V was clipped by 2 bases and J by 2 bases, with 16 bases between them. CDR1 is SQVTM, CDR2 ANQGSEA, per germline. The CDR3, as DNA: TGCAGCGTTGAAATTCCCGGGGCCAAACCCTACGAGCAGTACTTC. It is translated as CSVEIPGAKPYEQYF.

Relative to its sample, this clone is medium-sized (0.01 to 0.1%). The V gene is TRBV6-4, the J gene TRBJ2-3; the D gene could be TRBD1 or TRBD2 (5 bases each). Germline V CDR1 and CDR2: MRHNA, SNTAGT. The CDR3 loop spans 14 amino acids. V was pared by 1 base and J by 4 bases, with 9 bases between. The CDR3 bases are TGTGCCAGCAGTGACTTTAGGGGAGCAGATACGCAGTATTTT. Encoded protein: CASSDFRGADTQYF.

This chain links TRBV5-6 with TRBJ2-7; tentative D call: TRBD2 (5 bases). V lost 2 bases and J 2 bases, leaving 8 bases between the germline ends. Germline-derived CDR1 and CDR2 are SGHDT and YYEEEE. The CDR3 contains 13 residues. The CDR3 nucleotides are TGTGCCAGCAGCTTCGGGATCACCTACGAGCAGTACTTC. Residues: CASSFGITYEQYF.

The CDR3 region is CSVEDREGNTEAFF. The CDR3 bases are TGCAGCGTTGAAGATCGGGAGGGGAACACTGAAGCTTTCTTT. V usage is TRBV29-1 and J usage is TRBJ1-1; the D is unclear. CDR1 and CDR2 from the germline V gene are SQVTM and ANQGSEA. The CDR3 has 14 amino acids. V lost 0 bases, J lost 1 base, and 9 bases lay in between.

V usage is TRBV6-5 and J usage is TRBJ1-2, with TRBD1 as a possible D gene (5 bases). Germline CDR1 and CDR2: MNHEY and SVGAGI. V lost 5 bases and J 6 bases, leaving 10 bases between the germline ends. This CDR3 spans 12 amino acids. This CDR3 reads CASSQGLNGYTF. The CDR3 DNA sequence: TGTGCCAGCAGTCAGGGTCTAAATGGCTACACCTTC.

CDR3 region: CASADSGGQANTGELFF. In DNA form, the CDR3 reads TGCGCCAGCGCCGATAGCGGGGGACAAGCGAACACCGGGGAGCTGTTTTTT. The J gene is TRBJ2-2, the V gene TRBV5-1; 9 nucleotides match TRBD2. Trimming cost V 7 bases and J 0 bases; bases outside gene matches: 10. Germline V gene data show CDR1 as SGHRS and CDR2 as YFSETQ. The CDR3 has 17 amino acids.

The chain carries TRBV27 and TRBJ2-3; D remains ambiguous. Germline V gene lookup returns CDR1 MNHEY and CDR2 SMNVEV (reference sequence). The CDR3 totals 16 residues. Trimming cost V 5 bases and J 1 base, with 16 bases left between them. This CDR3 reads CASSPRWGGGTDTQYF. Here the CDR3 DNA reads TGTGCCAGCAGTCCACGATGGGGTGGGGGCACAGATACGCAGTATTTT.

The J gene is TRBJ1-1, the V gene TRBV30, with D uncertain. With 5 bases removed from V and 6 bases from J, the gap between germline ends came to 16 bases. The CDR3 runs to 13 residues. Germline V CDR1 and CDR2: GTSNPN, SVGIG (reference sequence). CDR3 in amino acids: CAWVSRAYPEAFF. For the CDR3, the DNA is TGTGCCTGGGTATCCAGAGCCTACCCTGAAGCTTTCTTT. Drawing the rest from reference TRBV30 and TRBJ1-1, the complete variable domain is SQTIHQWPATLVQPVGSPLSLECTVEGTSNPNLYWYRQAAGRGLQLLFYSVGIGQISSEVPQNLSASRPQDRQFILSSKKLLLSDSGFYLCAWVSRAYPEAFFGQGTRLTVV.

This clone has just a few counts. V and J are TRBV9 and TRBJ2-3; perhaps TRBD1 as D (5 bases). The germline CDR1 and CDR2 sequences are SGDLS and YYNGEE. The CDR3 runs 12 residues. V was pared by 3 bases and J by 4 bases, with 6 bases between. CDR3 loop: CASSAQADTQYF. The DNA for the CDR3 is TGTGCCAGCAGCGCACAGGCAGATACGCAGTATTTT.